This record concerns one T cell receptor (beta chain) sequence. The sample originates from a study of blood T cell repertoires in COVID-19. Turning to the study itself: T cells, B-cell-depleted T cells, or PBMCs provided the cDNA or gDNA that served as material.

The repertoire was sequenced with immunoSEQ multiplex PCR; TCRdb's copy has only in-frame clones and lacks some. The table lists over 65,000 clones, more than 90% of them singletons, with over 8% in the top ten. The germline V and J ends were trimmed by 3 bases and 2 bases, with 9 bases remaining between them. Germline loops: CDR1 GTSNPN, CDR2 SVGIG (reference sequence). The CDR3 runs 13 residues. The rearrangement links TRBV30 to TRBJ2-3, with D perhaps TRBD1 (5 bases). Sequenced sample: peripheral blood. This TCR was recovered from a human donor in a cohort sampled during active COVID-19. In DNA, the CDR3 is TGTGCCTGGAGGAAGACAGACACAGATACGCAGTATTTT. Its protein is CAWRKTDTDTQYF.